A selection of T cell receptor beta chains follows, all from one sample in a study of Tregs in tolerant kidney transplant recipients. The assay was immunoSEQ multiplex PCR, and TCRdb's table has in-frame clones only and misses some. Counted here are over 70,000 clones, 91% occurring once; the ten biggest clones make up around 1.5%. Sequences were derived from CD4+ T cells from blood (PBMCs), sampled 24 months after the transplant. These TCRs come from a human patient who received a combined kidney and bone marrow transplant. The graft donor may have contributed some T cells. Each CDR3 is given with its conserved first and last residue. The order of the fields is clone size, J gene, V gene, D gene, CDR3 DNA, CDR3 protein. A D gene is named only where the DNA matches it firmly. Clone size, where shown, is once, few, many, or a class for clones that have expanded.

clone_size: .; j_call: TRBJ2-3; v_call: TRBV5-1; d_call: .; cdr3_nt: TGCGCCAGCAGTTTCGACAGTTTTCAGGCCACGCAGTATTTT; cdr3_aa: CASSFDSFQATQYF
clone_size: .; j_call: TRBJ1-4; v_call: TRBV30; d_call: .; cdr3_nt: TGTGCCTGGAGTACAGGACAGAATAAAAAACTGTTTTTT; cdr3_aa: CAWSTGQNKKLFF
clone_size: .; j_call: TRBJ2-7; v_call: TRBV15; d_call: .; cdr3_nt: TGTGCCACCAGCAGAGAAAAGGGGCCATACGAGCAGTACTTC; cdr3_aa: CATSREKGPYEQYF
clone_size: .; j_call: TRBJ1-1; v_call: TRBV5-1; d_call: .; cdr3_nt: TGCGCCAGCAGCTCCGAACAGGGGAACACTGAAGCTTTCTTT; cdr3_aa: CASSSEQGNTEAFF
clone_size: .; j_call: TRBJ2-2; v_call: TRBV6-1; d_call: .; cdr3_nt: TGTGCCAGCAGAGCAGGATACACCGGGGAGCTGTTTTTT; cdr3_aa: CASRAGYTGELFF
clone_size: few; j_call: TRBJ2-1; v_call: TRBV29-1; d_call: TRBD1; cdr3_nt: TGCAGCGTTGAAACCAGGGGGCGTTTTTTGTACAATGAGCAGTTCTTC; cdr3_aa: CSVETRGRFLYNEQFF
clone_size: .; j_call: TRBJ2-5; v_call: TRBV11-2; d_call: TRBD2; cdr3_nt: TGTGCCAGCAGACTACAAAGACTAGCGGGAGGGGGGTTGCAAGAGACCCAGTACTTC; cdr3_aa: CASRLQRLAGGGLQETQYF
clone_size: .; j_call: TRBJ2-7; v_call: TRBV15; d_call: .; cdr3_nt: TGTGCCACCAGAGGGGGGGCGGATTCCTACGAGCAGTACTTC; cdr3_aa: CATRGGADSYEQYF
clone_size: few; j_call: TRBJ2-7; v_call: TRBV19; d_call: TRBD1; cdr3_nt: TGTGCCAGTAGTTGGACAGGGACATCCTACGAGCAGTACTTC; cdr3_aa: CASSWTGTSYEQYF
clone_size: .; j_call: TRBJ2-1; v_call: TRBV28; d_call: TRBD2; cdr3_nt: TGTGCCAGCAGTCCCCTAGCGGGGGGCCGCAATGAGCAGTTCTTC; cdr3_aa: CASSPLAGGRNEQFF
clone_size: .; j_call: TRBJ1-3; v_call: TRBV19; d_call: TRBD1; cdr3_nt: TGTGCCAGTAGTAGCAAACAGGGGAGCGGAAACACCATATATTTT; cdr3_aa: CASSSKQGSGNTIYF
clone_size: .; j_call: TRBJ2-7; v_call: TRBV11-2; d_call: TRBD1; cdr3_nt: TGTGCCAGCAGCGTGACAGGGAGTTGGATGGTCGAGCAGTACTTC; cdr3_aa: CASSVTGSWMVEQYF
clone_size: .; j_call: TRBJ2-5; v_call: TRBV5-1; d_call: .; cdr3_nt: TGCGCCAGCAGCTTCGAGGCTCCTCTGACCCAGTACTTC; cdr3_aa: CASSFEAPLTQYF
clone_size: .; j_call: TRBJ2-1; v_call: TRBV6-5; d_call: TRBD2; cdr3_nt: TGTGCCAGCAGGGGGCCGGGACTAGTGGTTGAGCAGTTCTTC; cdr3_aa: CASRGPGLVVEQFF
clone_size: .; j_call: TRBJ2-7; v_call: TRBV10-3; d_call: TRBD2; cdr3_nt: TGTGCCATCAGTGAAGGGACTAGCGGGATGTACGAGCAGTACTTC; cdr3_aa: CAISEGTSGMYEQYF
clone_size: .; j_call: TRBJ2-5; v_call: TRBV5-4; d_call: TRBD2; cdr3_nt: TGTGCCAGCAGCTTGGCGAGGACTAGCGGGAGAGAGGCGACCCAGTACTTC; cdr3_aa: CASSLARTSGREATQYF
clone_size: .; j_call: TRBJ1-2; v_call: TRBV5-4; d_call: .; cdr3_nt: TGTGCCAGCAGCTTCAGGGGACGAAGGAATGGCTACACCTTC; cdr3_aa: CASSFRGRRNGYTF
clone_size: .; j_call: TRBJ2-3; v_call: TRBV6-1; d_call: .; cdr3_nt: TGTGCCAGCAGGCCCTCGGGCACAGATACGCAGTATTTT; cdr3_aa: CASRPSGTDTQYF
clone_size: once; j_call: TRBJ2-7; v_call: TRBV14; d_call: .; cdr3_nt: TGTGCCAGCAGCCAAGGTCCAGGGCGAGGCGAGCAGTACTTC; cdr3_aa: CASSQGPGRGEQYF
clone_size: few; j_call: TRBJ1-2; v_call: TRBV10-3; d_call: .; cdr3_nt: TGTGCCATCAACCTCAGGGGAGATAACTATGGCTACACCTTC; cdr3_aa: CAINLRGDNYGYTF
clone_size: .; j_call: TRBJ2-3; v_call: TRBV7-3; d_call: TRBD2; cdr3_nt: TGTGCCAGCAGCAACACGGGACTATCTAGCACAGATACGCAGTATTTT; cdr3_aa: CASSNTGLSSTDTQYF
clone_size: .; j_call: TRBJ2-2; v_call: TRBV16; d_call: TRBD2; cdr3_nt: TGTGCCAGCAGCCAACAACTAGCGGCGAACACCGGGGAGCTGTTTTTT; cdr3_aa: CASSQQLAANTGELFF
clone_size: .; j_call: TRBJ2-2; v_call: TRBV5-1; d_call: TRBD1; cdr3_nt: TGCGCCAGCAGCACCAGACAGGGCACCGGGGAGCTGTTTTTT; cdr3_aa: CASSTRQGTGELFF
clone_size: .; j_call: TRBJ1-2; v_call: TRBV5-4; d_call: TRBD1; cdr3_nt: TGTGCCAGCAGCTCCGGGACAGGGCCCCATGGCTACACCTTC; cdr3_aa: CASSSGTGPHGYTF
clone_size: few; j_call: TRBJ1-2; v_call: TRBV9; d_call: TRBD1; cdr3_nt: TGTGCCAGCAGCGTCGGACAGGGAAACTATGGCTACACCTTC; cdr3_aa: CASSVGQGNYGYTF
clone_size: .; j_call: TRBJ1-4; v_call: TRBV28; d_call: .; cdr3_nt: TGTGCCACGTTTTCTCAGTCGGGTAATGAAAAACTGTTTTTT; cdr3_aa: CATFSQSGNEKLFF
clone_size: .; j_call: TRBJ2-6; v_call: TRBV5-5; d_call: .; cdr3_nt: TGTGCCAGCAGCTTGGGGGGGCAGCCTGGGGCCAACGTCCTGACTTTC; cdr3_aa: CASSLGGQPGANVLTF
clone_size: few; j_call: TRBJ2-1; v_call: TRBV7-2; d_call: TRBD2; cdr3_nt: TGTGCCAGCAGCTTAGGGACTAGCTCCTACAATGAGCAGTTCTTC; cdr3_aa: CASSLGTSSYNEQFF
clone_size: .; j_call: TRBJ1-4; v_call: TRBV4-1; d_call: TRBD1; cdr3_nt: TGCGCCAGCAGCCTTCCCGGGACAGGGAGTCAGGAAAAACTGTTTTTT; cdr3_aa: CASSLPGTGSQEKLFF
clone_size: .; j_call: TRBJ2-7; v_call: TRBV19; d_call: TRBD1; cdr3_nt: TGTGCCAGTAGTATTTTTTCGGACAGGGCCTACGAGCAGTACTTC; cdr3_aa: CASSIFSDRAYEQYF
clone_size: .; j_call: TRBJ2-1; v_call: TRBV12-5; d_call: TRBD1; cdr3_nt: TGTGCTAGTGGTTTAGGACAGGGGGCGAGGAATGAGCAGTTCTTC; cdr3_aa: CASGLGQGARNEQFF
clone_size: .; j_call: TRBJ1-2; v_call: TRBV5-1; d_call: .; cdr3_nt: TGCGCCAGTAGCAATCGGGCTAACTATGGCTACACCTTC; cdr3_aa: CASSNRANYGYTF
clone_size: .; j_call: TRBJ2-1; v_call: TRBV12-5; d_call: TRBD2; cdr3_nt: TGTGCTAGTGGTTTGGGCTTTGTGGGACTAGGGGGAGATGAGCAGTTCTTC; cdr3_aa: CASGLGFVGLGGDEQFF
clone_size: .; j_call: TRBJ2-1; v_call: TRBV27; d_call: .; cdr3_nt: TGTGCCAGCAGTCTACTAATGGCGAGCGGCAATGAGCAGTTCTTC; cdr3_aa: CASSLLMASGNEQFF
clone_size: .; j_call: TRBJ1-4; v_call: TRBV5-1; d_call: TRBD1; cdr3_nt: TGCGCCAGCAACCCGACAGGGGGGGATGAAAAACTGTTTTTT; cdr3_aa: CASNPTGGDEKLFF